This T cell receptor (beta chain) is from a study of T cell responses to AZD1222 COVID-19 vaccine. Germline V gives CDR1 LNHDA, CDR2 SQIVND (reference sequence). The CDR3 has 16 residues. V shed 1 base, J shed 2 bases, and the junction held 3 bases outside the gene matches. Concerning this clone: The antigen is unknown.

TCRdb keeps only in-frame clones here, not all; method: immunoSEQ multiplex PCR. The sample consists of 130,000 to 150,000 clones, around 91% of them appearing once. Study-wide results and limits: Increased Spike-specific TCR breadth and depth were observed after two AZD1222 doses.

The sequencing used peripheral blood, collected on day 0 of AZD1222 vaccination. The V gene is TRBV19, the J gene TRBJ2-1, with 9 bases that match TRBD2. This sequence was found in an adult in good health. The CDR3 DNA follows: TGTGCCAGTAGTATAGTAGCGGGGGCAACCTACAATGAGCAGTTCTTC. Protein product: CASSIVAGATYNEQFF.